These 20 T cell receptor beta chains originate from one sample sequenced in a study of low-dose radiotherapy and immunotherapy resistance in tumors. Both TCRalpha and TCRbeta chains were reverse transcribed with V-gene-specific primers. The PCR that amplified TCRs ran for 20 cycles, relying on a constant-region primer and a V-primer adapter. TCRdb redid the calling of the reads with MiXCR, one entry per CDR3 protein. The data hold about 100,000 distinct CDR3 sequences, with around 20% observed a single time. Time point described: after trial treatment. Treatment denoted: LDRT plus nivolumab, ipilimumab, low-dose cyclophosphamide and aspirin (RACIN trial). The sample was PBMCs, taken after low-dose radiotherapy plus immunotherapy. The receptor source for this set is a male donor with prostate cancer.

This clonotype was observed at least ten times. V gene TRBV5-1 combines with J gene TRBJ2-3; TRBD2 might be the D (6 bases). V lost 5 bases and J lost 0, with 13 bases in between. Germline V lookup: CDR1 SGHRS, CDR2 YFSETQ. CDR3 length: 15 residues. CDR3 amino acids: CASREAGHSTDTQYF. The DNA of the CDR3 is TGCGCCAGCAGGGAGGCGGGGCACAGCACAGATACGCAGTATTTT. Looking up the rest from reference TRBV5-1 and TRBJ2-3 gives the full variable domain: KAGVTQTPRYLIKTRGQQVTLSCSPISGHRSVSWYQQTPGQGLQFLFEYFSETQRNKGNFPGRFSGRQFSNSRSEMNVSTLELGDSALYLCASREAGHSTDTQYFGPGTRLTVL.

This clonotype was recorded many times. V usage is TRBV30 and J usage is TRBJ2-7; D possibly corresponds to TRBD2 (6 bases). This CDR3 has 14 residues. V was pared by 5 bases and J by 0 bases, with 14 bases between. Germline V lookup: CDR1 GTSNPN, CDR2 SVGIG (reference sequence). The CDR3 loop reads CAWSGLRGSYEQYF. The CDR3 region has the DNA TGTGCCTGGTCAGGGCTGCGGGGCTCCTACGAGCAGTACTTC.

This clonotype was found many times. One end of the junction does not line up with germline, which may come from a read error. The CDR3 is CASRLDTDTQYF. In nucleotides, the CDR3 is TGTGCCAGCAGATTAGACACAGATACGCAGTATTTT. The rearrangement links TRBV11-2 to TRBJ2-3; D gene uncertain. This CDR3 is built from 12 residues. Per germline, CDR1 SGHAT and CDR2 FQNNGV.

The rearrangement links TRBV7-8 to TRBJ2-3, with 8 bases fitting TRBD1. Germline CDR1 reads SGHVS; CDR2 reads FQNEAQ. Trimming cost V 5 bases and J 9 bases; bases outside gene matches: 4. The CDR3 covers 12 residues. The CDR3 sequence: CASSRQGQTQYF. The CDR3 DNA is TGTGCCAGCAGCCGACAGGGGCAAACGCAGTATTTT.

This clonotype was detected only once. The J gene is TRBJ1-5, the V gene TRBV11-2; D not certain. V was cut by 3 bases and J by 6 bases, with 6 bases left in between. Germline-derived CDR1 and CDR2 are SGHAT and FQNNGV. The CDR3 covers 12 residues. CDR3 sequence (DNA): TGTGCCAGCAGCTTGTCCGGTCAGCCCCAGCATTTT. Protein product: CASSLSGQPQHF.

The J gene is TRBJ1-2, the V gene TRBV6-8; D is possibly TRBD1 (6 bases). Trimming pared 6 bases from V and 3 bases from J, leaving 11 bases between. CDR1 and CDR2 (germline): MNHGY, SAAAGT. CDR3 length: 13 amino acids. DNA of the CDR3: TGTGCCAGCAGAAACAGGGATTACTATGGCTACACCTTC. This codes for CASRNRDYYGYTF.

The chain combines TRBV5-1 with TRBJ1-5; D possibly corresponds to TRBD1 (6 bases). CDR1 is SGHRS, CDR2 YFSETQ, per germline. The CDR3 is 13 residues long. V was cut by 8 bases and J by 3 bases, with 12 bases left in between. As DNA, the CDR3 is TGCGCCAGTTCGGACAGTCCCAATCAGCCCCAGCATTTT. It translates to CASSDSPNQPQHF. Using reference TRBV5-1 and TRBJ1-5 for the parts outside the CDR3, the full variable domain is KAGVTQTPRYLIKTRGQQVTLSCSPISGHRSVSWYQQTPGQGLQFLFEYFSETQRNKGNFPGRFSGRQFSNSRSEMNVSTLELGDSALYLCASSDSPNQPQHFGDGTRLSIL.

This clonotype has a count of ten or more. One end of the junction does not line up with germline, which may come from a read error. The chain employs TRBV4-1 and TRBJ1-2; the D is unclear. The length of the CDR3 is 15 residues. CDR1 and CDR2 from the germline V gene are MGHRA and YSYEKL. The CDR3 loop reads CASSQPNSAAYGYTF. The CDR3 DNA reads TGTGCCAGCAGCCAACCGAACAGTGCCGCCTATGGCTACACCTTC.

This chain joins TRBV2 and TRBJ1-5, with 12 bases identical to TRBD1. Germline lookup yields CDR1 SNHLY and CDR2 FYNNEI. With 5 bases clipped from V and 7 bases from J, the junction kept 9 bases outside the gene matches. CDR3 length: 16 residues. The CDR3 loop reads CASSLGQGARQQPQHF. Here the CDR3 DNA reads TGTGCCAGCAGTTTGGGACAGGGGGCGCGACAACAGCCCCAGCATTTT.

Many counts were recorded for this clonotype. The rearrangement joins TRBV2 to TRBJ2-5, with D hard to call. Trimming removed 6 bases at V and 5 bases at J, with 10 bases between. This CDR3 has 12 amino acids. Germline values: CDR1 SNHLY, CDR2 FYNNEI. CDR3 bases: TGTGCCAGCAGGACGGACGAGGAGACCCAGTACTTC. It is translated as CASRTDEETQYF.

The gene calls are TRBV4-2 and TRBJ1-4, with D uncertain. This CDR3 contains 13 residues. Germline assignment: CDR1 LGHNA and CDR2 YNFKEQ. V lost 3 bases to trimming and J lost 8 bases, with 10 bases between them. The CDR3 region is CASSQEGTEKLFF. DNA of the CDR3: TGTGCCAGCAGCCAGGAGGGTACCGAAAAACTGTTTTTT.

At least ten counts were recorded for this clonotype. The chain carries TRBV3-1 and TRBJ1-1, with 9 bases aligning to TRBD1. Germline V gene data show CDR1 as LGHDT and CDR2 as YNNKEL (reference sequence). V dropped 3 bases and J dropped 8; count of bases not matched to a gene: 4. The CDR3 length is 13 residues. CDR3: CASSHLTGGEAFF. The CDR3, as DNA: TGTGCCAGCAGCCATTTAACAGGGGGCGAAGCTTTCTTT.

This clonotype showed up many times. J is TRBJ2-1 and V is TRBV2; D might be TRBD2 (5 bases). CDR1 is SNHLY, CDR2 FYNNEI, per germline. The CDR3 runs to 15 residues. Trimming cost V 0 bases and J 5 bases, with 11 bases left between them. CDR3 region: CASSEASSLNNEQFF. CDR3 DNA sequence: TGTGCCAGCAGTGAAGCGTCTAGCCTTAACAATGAGCAGTTCTTC.

This clonotype has more than one count but fewer than ten. V and J are TRBV6-2 or TRBV6-3 and TRBJ2-3; D tentatively reads TRBD1 or TRBD2 (6 bases each). The CDR3 is 15 residues long. Trimming removed 2 bases from V and 4 bases from J, with 13 bases in between. The germline V gene encodes CDR1 MNHEY and CDR2 SVGEGT. In DNA, the CDR3 is TGTGCCAGCAGTTACGGGGTAGGGGGGCCAGATACGCAGTATTTT. Residues: CASSYGVGGPDTQYF.

This clonotype has ten or more counts. The CDR3 protein is CSANPGGGGGNEAFF. CDR3 coding DNA: TGCAGTGCTAATCCAGGGGGGGGGGGTGGAAATGAAGCTTTCTTT. The chain carries TRBV20-1 and TRBJ1-1; TRBD1 aligns across 7 bases. The ends lost 4 bases at V and 7 bases at J; junction bases unmatched: 15. The CDR3 sequence is 15 residues long. The germline CDR1 and CDR2 sequences are DFQATT and SNEGSKA (reference sequence).

The CDR3, as DNA: TGTGCCAGCAGTTTCGGGGACACGGCCTACAATGAGCAGTTCTTC. This sequence encodes CASSFGDTAYNEQFF. The chain couples TRBV6-2 or TRBV6-3 to TRBJ2-1; maybe TRBD1 (6 bases). This CDR3 has 15 residues. Germline V gene lookup returns CDR1 MNHEY and CDR2 SVGEGT. V gave up 4 bases and J gave up 2 bases, with 12 bases separating them.

This clonotype was recorded at least ten times. The V call is TRBV20-1, the J call TRBJ2-1; 9 bases match TRBD2. The germline CDR1 and CDR2 sequences are DFQATT and SNEGSKA (reference sequence). CDR3 length: 15 residues. V lost 1 base, J lost 6 bases, and 7 bases stayed unmatched. This chain's CDR3 is CSARAAGGVFNEQFF. The DNA for the CDR3 is TGCAGTGCTAGAGCTGCGGGGGGGGTTTTCAATGAGCAGTTCTTC.

The genes are TRBV10-3 and TRBJ2-1, with TRBD2 identical over 8 bases. Germline V gives CDR1 ENHRY, CDR2 SYGVKD. The V gene end was trimmed by 6 bases and the J gene end by 5 bases; junction bases not matched to a gene: 6. The CDR3 is made up of 14 amino acids. CDR3 DNA sequence: TGTGCCATCAGCCAGACTAGCGTTGACAATGAGCAGTTCTTC. This sequence encodes CAISQTSVDNEQFF.

This clonotype was observed at least ten times. The chain uses TRBV2 and TRBJ2-3; D not certain. Trimming removed 7 bases at V and 6 bases at J, with 14 bases between. The germline V gene has CDR1 SNHLY and CDR2 FYNNEI. The CDR3 is 13 residues long. Here the CDR3 reads CASTRNPRDTQYF. CDR3 coding DNA: TGTGCCAGCACCCGAAACCCCCGGGATACGCAGTATTTT.

The chain links TRBV10-3 to TRBJ2-1; D is undetermined. The CDR3 is 12 amino acids. Germline values: CDR1 ENHRY, CDR2 SYGVKD. Trimming cost V 2 bases and J 6 bases, with 5 bases left between them. The CDR3 loop is CAISEAGNEQFF. CDR3 sequence (DNA): TGTGCCATCAGTGAGGCCGGCAATGAGCAGTTCTTC.